The source of this TCR beta chain is a study of T cell responses to AZD1222 COVID-19 vaccine. Study-level background: Second-dose intervals of approximately 4 or approximately 12 weeks were pooled. Overall study findings and caveats: Epitopes outside B.1.351 and B.1.1.7 mutated regions reportedly drew nearly half of spike TCRs. Donors skewed white British and female; clonal diversity was possibly underestimated. Spike-spanning, vaccine-associated CD4 TCRs were dominant at 160-218 and 743-854.

Germline CDR1 reads MNHEY; CDR2 reads SVGAGI. After removal of 0 bases from V and 5 bases from J, the junction contained 5 bases not matched to a gene. CDR3 length: 16 residues. Libraries were prepared by immunoSEQ multiplex PCR; TCRdb keeps only in-frame clonotypes and omits some of them. The sample lists about 150,000 clones, about 92% occurring once. For this clone: Its antigen is currently unknown.

This clonotype was obtained from an adult in good health. Material: peripheral blood, obtained on day 0 of AZD1222 vaccination. The gene calls are TRBV6-5 and TRBJ2-3; 10 bases fit TRBD2. CDR3 coding DNA: TGTGCCAGCAGTTACTCCCGGACTAGCGGACAAGATACGCAGTATTTT. This encodes CASSYSRTSGQDTQYF.